This T cell receptor (beta chain) was recovered during a study of metastatic and nonmetastatic thyroid tumors. The overall study: Both malignant and benign thyroid patients supplied peripheral blood and tumor or nodule tissue samples, across which the repertoires of these patients were then compared.

This clone occurred many times. What it binds is not known. V lost 3 bases to trimming and J lost 7 bases, with 8 bases between them. CDR3 length: 12 residues. Thyroid surgery was performed in patients who had received no treatment beforehand. Study-level results: Reports indicated that malignant thyroid tumors showed significantly higher TCR beta diversity than benign nodules did, in blood and tumor.

Under the authors' procedure: Building a distant-metastasis classifier for papillary thyroid cancer drew on CDR3 differences across clinicopathological groups. TCRdb redid the clone calls on the PCR reads using MiXCR. TCRdb assigned the V and J calls; the authors' analysis was not used. The top ten hold less than 7.5% of the sample, which has 32,000 or so clones, about a sixth seen once. Sequenced: blood. The sequence derives from a male donor with papillary thyroid cancer or a benign thyroid nodule (not recorded which). Some clones in this sample may be carry-over from other donors' samples. V and J are TRBV12-3 or TRBV12-4 and TRBJ2-3; D not certain. The CDR3 sequence is CASSFEIYTQYF. CDR3 nucleotide sequence: TGTGCCAGCAGTTTTGAGATATATACGCAGTATTTT.